This T cell receptor (beta chain) is from a study of shared clonotypes between healthy human individuals. TCRdb's copy holds only in-frame clones and misses some; the assay was immunoSEQ multiplex PCR. The sample lists some 2 million clones, about 95% occurring once. The germline CDR1 and CDR2 sequences are SGHVS and FNYEAQ. This CDR3 comprises 17 residues. Trimming took off 5 bases at V and 0 bases at J, with 19 bases between the two ends. Naive CD8 cells lacked CD45RO, underwent positive selection for CCR7 and left out terminally differentiated effector memory CD45RA+ cells. Findings and caveats of the study: Larger estimated richness was generally seen in naive subsets than in memory subsets.

As regards this clone: Its antigen is as yet unknown.

The clonotype comes from a man aged 18 to 30 in good health. What was sequenced was naive CD8+ T cells sorted from blood. This chain uses TRBV7-6 with TRBJ2-5, with D possibly called TRBD1 or TRBD2 (5 bases each). The DNA for the CDR3 is TGTGCCAGCAGCCGCCTATTAGGGACCGAGTACCAAGAGACCCAGTACTTC. It codes for CASSRLLGTEYQETQYF.